The 15 T cell receptor beta chains below all came from one sample that was sequenced in a study of blood T cell repertoires in COVID-19. Measured with immunoSEQ multiplex PCR; TCRdb has only the in-frame clones, and not every one. The sample includes about 160,000 clones, 70% to 90% of them seen just once. Material: peripheral blood. The receptors derive from a man aged 35 to 55 with acute or convalescent COVID-19.

The chain joins TRBV6-5 to TRBJ2-1; 11 bases line up with TRBD2. The J segment lost 9 bases and the V segment lost 6 bases, leaving 7 bases of the junction unmatched. CDR3 length equals 14 residues. CDR1 is MNHEY and CDR2 is SVGAGI in the germline V gene. The CDR3 DNA follows: TGTGCCAGCAGAATTAGCGGGGGGGCGATTGAGCAGTTCTTC. The encoded protein is CASRISGGAIEQFF.

V is TRBV7-3 and J is TRBJ2-3; tentatively, D is TRBD2 (6 bases). CDR1 and CDR2 from the germline V gene are SGHTA and FQGTGA. The CDR3 is made up of 14 amino acids. Trimming left V 1 base short and J 10 bases short, with 15 bases between. The CDR3 region is CASSLNTGLVAQYF. The CDR3 DNA reads TGTGCCAGCAGCTTAAATACGGGACTTGTAGCGCAGTATTTT.

V usage is TRBV7-3 and J usage is TRBJ1-1; D is possibly TRBD1 (5 bases). Germline assignment: CDR1 SGHTA and CDR2 FQGTGA. The CDR3 extends over 13 amino acids. V was trimmed by 4 bases and J by 8 bases, leaving 14 bases between them. CDR3 amino acids: CASSSGLLGEAFF. The CDR3 DNA is TGTGCCAGCAGCTCAGGGCTGTTGGGCGAAGCTTTCTTT. The full variable domain, rest sourced from reference TRBV7-3 and TRBJ1-1, is GAGVSQTPSNKVTEKGKYVELRCDPISGHTALYWYRQSLGQGPEFLIYFQGTGAADDSGLPNDRFFAVRPEGSVSTLKIQRTERGDSAVYLCASSSGLLGEAFFGQGTRLTVV.

The V and J genes are TRBV5-1 and TRBJ1-1; a possible D gene is TRBD1 (5 bases). The CDR3 runs to 15 residues. Germline CDR1 is SGHRS and CDR2 is YFSETQ. V lost 0 bases, J lost 5 bases, and 14 bases lay in between. The CDR3 protein is CASSLGYLGVTEAFF. In nucleotides, the CDR3 is TGCGCCAGCAGCTTGGGGTACCTAGGGGTGACTGAAGCTTTCTTT.

The chain carries TRBV29-1 and TRBJ2-6, with D unresolved. The CDR3 consists of 12 residues. V gave up 6 bases and J gave up 0 bases, with 3 bases separating them. Germline-derived CDR1 and CDR2 are SQVTM and ANQGSEA. Here the CDR3 DNA reads TGCAGCGTCAGCTCTGGGGCCAACGTCCTGACTTTC. Translation: CSVSSGANVLTF.

The chain combines TRBV28 with TRBJ2-7; 7 bases are a match to TRBD1. CDR3 size: 14 residues. The germline CDR1 and CDR2 sequences are MDHEN and SYDVKM. J lost 6 bases, V lost 5 bases, and 10 bases had no gene match. In DNA form, the CDR3 reads TGTGCCAGCAGTCCCCCCCGCGACAGGGCCGAGCAGTACTTC. Translating it yields CASSPPRDRAEQYF.

This clone was seen only a few times. The chain links TRBV11-2 to TRBJ2-7; TRBD1 agrees at 7 bases. The CDR3 runs to 15 residues. Germline loops: CDR1 SGHAT, CDR2 FQNNGV. V shed 4 bases and J 6 bases; nucleotides not matched to a gene: 12. CDR3 DNA sequence: TGTGCCAGCAGCTACGACCCGACAGGGAAGCGCGAGCAGTACTTC. Translation: CASSYDPTGKREQYF.

In its sample, this clone was seen a few times. The chain is built from TRBV2 and TRBJ2-5; 8 bases agree with TRBD2. The CDR3 loop spans 14 amino acids. From germline, CDR1 is SNHLY and CDR2 FYNNEI. The J segment lost 6 bases and the V segment lost 7 bases, leaving 10 bases of the junction unmatched. The CDR3 bases are TGTGCCAGCACTAACGGGGGGGGGCAAAAGACCCAGTACTTC. Protein: CASTNGGGQKTQYF.

V and J are TRBV5-1 and TRBJ1-3; no reliable D call. The CDR3 runs 14 residues. In germline, CDR1 is SGHRS, CDR2 YFSETQ. Trimming cost V 3 bases and J 0 bases, with 7 bases left between them. The CDR3 nucleotides read TGCGCCAGCAGCTACGGGAGCTCTGGAAACACCATATATTTT. Its protein product is CASSYGSSGNTIYF.

The chain is built from TRBV6-1 and TRBJ1-5, with 7 bases lining up with TRBD1. The V and J ends lost 3 bases and 0 bases, in that order; junction bases with no gene match: 5. Germline-derived CDR1 and CDR2 are MNHNS and SASEGT. The CDR3 is 16 residues long. This chain's CDR3 is CASSDRGAYSNQPQHF. The CDR3, as DNA: TGTGCCAGCAGTGACAGGGGGGCTTATAGCAATCAGCCCCAGCATTTT.

This clone was recorded once. V and J are TRBV6-6 and TRBJ2-7, with D perhaps matching TRBD1 (5 bases). Germline-derived CDR1 and CDR2 are MNHNY and SVGAGI (reference sequence). CDR3 length: 12 residues. V was shortened by 5 bases and J by 6 bases, with 11 bases between the two germline ends. Written as DNA, the CDR3 is TGTGCCAGCAGTCCGACAGATCTCGAGCAGTACTTC. Translation: CASSPTDLEQYF.

This clone turned up a few times. This chain's CDR3 is CASSLQQFDGYTF. In nucleotides, the CDR3 is TGTGCCAGCAGTTTACAACAGTTCGATGGCTACACCTTC. This chain joins TRBV28 and TRBJ1-2, with D unresolved. This CDR3 is 13 amino acids long. Per the germline V gene, CDR1 is MDHEN and CDR2 is SYDVKM. With 2 bases removed from V and 6 bases from J, the gap between germline ends came to 10 bases.

The genes are TRBV28 and TRBJ1-1, with TRBD1 matching 8 bases. The CDR3 is made up of 15 amino acids. V was clipped by 6 bases and J by 1 base; unmatched bases: 7. Germline V gene sequence: CDR1 MDHEN, CDR2 SYDVKM. The CDR3 protein is CASRKRDRRNTEAFF. In DNA form, the CDR3 reads TGTGCCAGCAGAAAGCGGGACAGGAGGAACACTGAAGCTTTCTTT.

The chain couples TRBV5-1 to TRBJ1-1, with D possibly TRBD1 on 6 matching bases. The CDR3 is 13 amino acids. V lost 4 bases to trimming and J lost 8 bases, with 15 bases between them. Germline loops: CDR1 SGHRS, CDR2 YFSETQ. This CDR3 reads CASSVSGGREAFF. The CDR3 DNA follows: TGCGCCAGCAGCGTTTCGGGGGGCAGGGAAGCTTTCTTT. Supplemented by reference TRBV5-1 and TRBJ1-1, the full variable domain reads KAGVTQTPRYLIKTRGQQVTLSCSPISGHRSVSWYQQTPGQGLQFLFEYFSETQRNKGNFPGRFSGRQFSNSRSEMNVSTLELGDSALYLCASSVSGGREAFFGQGTRLTVV.

V is TRBV5-6 and J is TRBJ1-2, with D perhaps TRBD1 (6 bases). CDR1 SGHDT and CDR2 YYEEEE come from the germline V gene. The length of the CDR3 is 17 residues. The germline V and J ends were trimmed by 0 bases and 5 bases, with 20 bases remaining between them. The CDR3 protein is CASSLGQAAGRRYGYTF. In nucleotides, the CDR3 is TGTGCCAGCAGCTTGGGACAGGCCGCAGGGCGAAGGTATGGCTACACCTTC.